This T cell receptor beta chain was sequenced for a study of T cells in Graves' hyperthyroidism and ophthalmopathy. Study-level information: Before treatment of any kind, peripheral blood was taken at initial diagnosis.

With V trimmed by 6 bases and J by 1 base, 4 bases remained unmatched. CDR1 and CDR2 (germline): SNHLY, FYNNEI. The CDR3 sequence is 15 residues long. Using approximately 10 ml of fresh peripheral blood, PBMCs were prepared. Points on this clonotype: Its antigen is currently unknown.

Study conclusions and caveats: Prediction of ophthalmopathy progression came a median around 6 months pre-onset.

The investigators amplified TCR beta CDR3 regions from RNA transcripts. First-round RT-PCR targeting the TCR CDR3 was performed with the HTBI primer set. TCRdb re-analysed the multiplex PCR reads in MiXCR, keeping a single row per CDR3 protein. The profile covers about 560,000 distinct CDR3 sequences, with approximately 15% appearing a single time and around 18% taken by the ten largest. Material for sequencing was blood. The genes are TRBV2 and TRBJ1-5; 9 nucleotides line up with TRBD1. The sequence came from a woman under 30 with Graves' hyperthyroidism. CDR3 residues: CASRGDRASNQPQHF. Written as DNA, the CDR3 is TGTGCCAGCAGGGGGGACAGGGCGAGCAATCAGCCCCAGCATTTT.